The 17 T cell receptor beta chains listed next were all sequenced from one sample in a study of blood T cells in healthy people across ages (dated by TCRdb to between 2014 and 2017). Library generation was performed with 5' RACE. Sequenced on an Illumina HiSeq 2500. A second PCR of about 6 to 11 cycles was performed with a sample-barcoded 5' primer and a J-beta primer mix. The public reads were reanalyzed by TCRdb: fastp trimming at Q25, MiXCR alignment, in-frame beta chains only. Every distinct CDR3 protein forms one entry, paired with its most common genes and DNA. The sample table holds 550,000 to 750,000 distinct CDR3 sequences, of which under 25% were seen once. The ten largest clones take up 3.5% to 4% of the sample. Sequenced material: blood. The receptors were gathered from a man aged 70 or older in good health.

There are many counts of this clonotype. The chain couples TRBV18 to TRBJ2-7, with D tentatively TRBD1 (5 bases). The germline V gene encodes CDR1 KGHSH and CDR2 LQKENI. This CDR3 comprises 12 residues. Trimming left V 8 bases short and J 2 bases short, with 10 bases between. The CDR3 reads CASSGQAYEQYF. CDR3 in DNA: TGTGCCAGCAGTGGACAAGCCTACGAGCAGTACTTC.

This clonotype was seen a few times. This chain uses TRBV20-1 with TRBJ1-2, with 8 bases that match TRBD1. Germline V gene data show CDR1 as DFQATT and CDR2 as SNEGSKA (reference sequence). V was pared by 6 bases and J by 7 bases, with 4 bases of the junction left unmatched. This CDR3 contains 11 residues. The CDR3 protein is CSADGQGGYTF. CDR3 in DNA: TGCAGTGCGGATGGACAGGGTGGCTACACCTTC.

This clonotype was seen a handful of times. As DNA, the CDR3 is TGCGCCAGCAGCACTCCTCAGAACAATGAGCAGTTCTTC. It yields the protein CASSTPQNNEQFF. The chain uses TRBV5-1 and TRBJ2-1; no reliable D call. CDR1 is SGHRS and CDR2 is YFSETQ in the germline V gene. V was clipped by 4 bases and J by 5 bases, with 10 bases between them. The CDR3 is made up of 13 amino acids.

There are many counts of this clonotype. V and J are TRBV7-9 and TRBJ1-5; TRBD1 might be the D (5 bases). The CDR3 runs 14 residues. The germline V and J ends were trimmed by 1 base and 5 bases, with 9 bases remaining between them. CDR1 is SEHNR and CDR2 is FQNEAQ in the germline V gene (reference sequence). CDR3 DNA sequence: TGTGCCAGCAGCTTAGTGGACACAGATCAGCCCCAGCATTTT. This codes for CASSLVDTDQPQHF. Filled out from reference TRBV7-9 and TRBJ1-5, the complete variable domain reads DTGVSQNPRHKITKRGQNVTFRCDPISEHNRLYWYRQTLGQGPEFLTYFQNEAQLEKSRLLSDRFSAERPKGSFSTLEIQRTEQGDSAMYLCASSLVDTDQPQHFGDGTRLSIL.

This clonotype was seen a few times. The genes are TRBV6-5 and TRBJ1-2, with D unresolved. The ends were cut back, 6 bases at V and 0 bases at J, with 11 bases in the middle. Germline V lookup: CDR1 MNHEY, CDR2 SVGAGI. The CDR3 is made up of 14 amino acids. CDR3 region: CASSVDTTNYGYTF. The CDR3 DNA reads TGTGCCAGCAGCGTAGACACGACTAACTATGGCTACACCTTC.

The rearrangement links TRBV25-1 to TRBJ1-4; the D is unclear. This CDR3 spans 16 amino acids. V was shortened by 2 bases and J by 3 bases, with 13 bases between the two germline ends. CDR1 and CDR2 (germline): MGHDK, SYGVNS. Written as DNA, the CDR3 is TGTGCCAGCAGTGAAGCCCCGAGCAGGCCTAATGAAAAACTGTTTTTT. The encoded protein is CASSEAPSRPNEKLFF.

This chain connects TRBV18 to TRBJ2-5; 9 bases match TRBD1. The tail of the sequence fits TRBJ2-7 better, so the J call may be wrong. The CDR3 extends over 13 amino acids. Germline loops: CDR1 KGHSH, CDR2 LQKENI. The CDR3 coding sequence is TGTGCCAGCCACCGGGACAGGGACTACGAGCAGTACTTC. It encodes CASHRDRDYEQYF.

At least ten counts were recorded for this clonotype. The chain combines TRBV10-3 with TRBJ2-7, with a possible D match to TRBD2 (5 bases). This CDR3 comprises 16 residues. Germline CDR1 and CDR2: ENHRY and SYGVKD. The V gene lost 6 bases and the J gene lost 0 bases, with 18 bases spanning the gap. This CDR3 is CAISPSGSLSSYEQYF. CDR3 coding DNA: TGTGCCATCAGCCCCAGTGGGAGCCTAAGCTCCTACGAGCAGTACTTC.

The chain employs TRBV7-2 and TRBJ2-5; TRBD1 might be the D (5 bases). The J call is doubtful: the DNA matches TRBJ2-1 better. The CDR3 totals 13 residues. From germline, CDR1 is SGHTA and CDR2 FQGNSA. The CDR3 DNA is TGTGCCAGCAGCCCGAGACAGTACAATGAGCAGTTCTTC. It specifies CASSPRQYNEQFF.

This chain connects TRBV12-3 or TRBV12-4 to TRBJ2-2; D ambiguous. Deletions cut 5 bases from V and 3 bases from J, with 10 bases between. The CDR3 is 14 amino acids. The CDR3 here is CASSLGFDTGELFF. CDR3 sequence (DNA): TGTGCCAGCAGTCTCGGGTTTGACACCGGGGAGCTGTTTTTT.

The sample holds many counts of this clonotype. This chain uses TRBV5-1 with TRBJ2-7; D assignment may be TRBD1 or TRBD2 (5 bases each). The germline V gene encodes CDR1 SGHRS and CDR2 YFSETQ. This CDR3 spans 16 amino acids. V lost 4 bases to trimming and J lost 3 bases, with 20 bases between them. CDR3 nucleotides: TGCGCCAGCAGCCTGGGGGAATTAGCAGAAAACTACGAGCAGTACTTC. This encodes CASSLGELAENYEQYF.

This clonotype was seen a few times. The CDR3 spells CASSPMMNTEAFF. CDR3 coding DNA: TGTGCCAGCAGTCCTATGATGAACACTGAAGCTTTCTTT. The chain employs TRBV25-1 and TRBJ1-1; D not certain. CDR1 and CDR2 from the germline V gene are MGHDK and SYGVNS. V gave up 5 bases and J gave up 0 bases, with 7 bases separating them. The CDR3 runs 13 residues.

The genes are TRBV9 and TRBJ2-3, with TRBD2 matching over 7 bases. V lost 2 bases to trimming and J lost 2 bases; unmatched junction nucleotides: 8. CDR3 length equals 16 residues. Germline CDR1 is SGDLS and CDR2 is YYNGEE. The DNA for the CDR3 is TGTGCCAGCAGCGTGGCTAGCGGTCTTCTCACAGATACGCAGTATTTT. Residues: CASSVASGLLTDTQYF.

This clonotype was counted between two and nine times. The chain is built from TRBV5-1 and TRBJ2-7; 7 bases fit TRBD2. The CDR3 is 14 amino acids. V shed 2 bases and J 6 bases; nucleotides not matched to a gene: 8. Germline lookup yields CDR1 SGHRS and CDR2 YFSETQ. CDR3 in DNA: TGCGCCAGCAGCTTCGGGGGGTTCGAAGGCGAGCAGTACTTC. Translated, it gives CASSFGGFEGEQYF.

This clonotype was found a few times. CDR3 residues: CSARRLAGGPDEQFF. Here the CDR3 DNA reads TGCAGTGCTAGACGACTAGCGGGAGGACCAGATGAGCAGTTCTTC. The chain employs TRBV20-1 and TRBJ2-1, with 13 bases lining up with TRBD2. V gave up 2 bases and J gave up 8 bases; unmatched junction bases: 6. The CDR3 covers 15 residues. Looked up from germline, CDR1 is DFQATT and CDR2 is SNEGSKA (reference sequence).

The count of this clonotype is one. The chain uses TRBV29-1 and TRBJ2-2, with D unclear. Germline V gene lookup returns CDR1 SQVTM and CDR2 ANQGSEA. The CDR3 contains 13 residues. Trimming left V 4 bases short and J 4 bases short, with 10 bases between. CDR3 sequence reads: CSVVKLGTGELFF. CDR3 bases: TGCAGCGTTGTGAAGTTGGGCACCGGGGAGCTGTTTTTT.

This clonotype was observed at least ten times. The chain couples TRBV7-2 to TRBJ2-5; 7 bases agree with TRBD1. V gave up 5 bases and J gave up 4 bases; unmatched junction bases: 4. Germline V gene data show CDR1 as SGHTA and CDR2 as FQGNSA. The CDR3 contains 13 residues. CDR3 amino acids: CASSNRDRETQYF. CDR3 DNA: TGTGCCAGCAGCAACCGGGACAGAGAGACCCAGTACTTC.